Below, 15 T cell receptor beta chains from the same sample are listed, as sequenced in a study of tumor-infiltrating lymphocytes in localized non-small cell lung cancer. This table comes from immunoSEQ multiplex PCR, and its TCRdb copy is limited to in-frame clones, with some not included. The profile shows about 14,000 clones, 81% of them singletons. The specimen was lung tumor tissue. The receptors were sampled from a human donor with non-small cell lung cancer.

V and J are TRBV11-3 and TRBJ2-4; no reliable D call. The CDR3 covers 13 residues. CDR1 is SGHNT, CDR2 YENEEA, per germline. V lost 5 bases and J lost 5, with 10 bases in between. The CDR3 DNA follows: TGTGCCAGCAGCATCCGACTGCAAAACATTCAGTACTTC. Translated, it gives CASSIRLQNIQYF.

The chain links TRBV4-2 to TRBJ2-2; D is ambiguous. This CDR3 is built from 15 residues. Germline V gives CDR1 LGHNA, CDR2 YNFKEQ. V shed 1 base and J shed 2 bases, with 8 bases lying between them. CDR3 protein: CASSQGTGNTGELFF. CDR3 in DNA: TGTGCCAGCAGCCAAGGGACCGGAAACACCGGGGAGCTGTTTTTT.

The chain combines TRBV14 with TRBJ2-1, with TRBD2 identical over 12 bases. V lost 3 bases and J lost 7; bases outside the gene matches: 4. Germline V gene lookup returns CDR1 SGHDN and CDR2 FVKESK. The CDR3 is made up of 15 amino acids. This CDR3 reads CASSQWLAGGNEQFF. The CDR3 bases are TGTGCCAGCAGCCAGTGGCTAGCGGGAGGGAATGAGCAGTTCTTC.

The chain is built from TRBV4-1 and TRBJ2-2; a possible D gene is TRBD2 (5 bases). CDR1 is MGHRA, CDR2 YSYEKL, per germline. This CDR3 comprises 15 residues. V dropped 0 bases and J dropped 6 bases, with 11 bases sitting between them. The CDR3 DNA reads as TGCGCCAGCAGCCAAGATTTTTCTAGCCCCGGGGAGCTGTTTTTT. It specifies CASSQDFSSPGELFF.

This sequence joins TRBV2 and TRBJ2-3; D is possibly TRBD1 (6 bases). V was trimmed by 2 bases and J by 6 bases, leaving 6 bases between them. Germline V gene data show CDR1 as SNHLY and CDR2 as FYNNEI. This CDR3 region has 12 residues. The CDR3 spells CASSEQGDTQYF. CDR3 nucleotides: TGTGCCAGCAGTGAACAGGGGGATACGCAGTATTTT.

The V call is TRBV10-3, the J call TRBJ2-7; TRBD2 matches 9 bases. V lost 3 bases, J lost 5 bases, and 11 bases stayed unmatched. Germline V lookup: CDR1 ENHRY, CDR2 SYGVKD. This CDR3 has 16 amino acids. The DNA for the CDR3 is TGTGCCATCAGTGACCGGGATAGCGGGAGTCTAAACGAGCAGTACTTC. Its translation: CAISDRDSGSLNEQYF.

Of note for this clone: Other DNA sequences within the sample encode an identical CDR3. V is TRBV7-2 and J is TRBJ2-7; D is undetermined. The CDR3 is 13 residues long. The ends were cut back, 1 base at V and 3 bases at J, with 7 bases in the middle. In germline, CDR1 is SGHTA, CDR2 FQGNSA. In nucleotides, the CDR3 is TGTGCCAGCAGCTTAGGGCGGAACTACGAGCAGTACTTC. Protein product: CASSLGRNYEQYF.

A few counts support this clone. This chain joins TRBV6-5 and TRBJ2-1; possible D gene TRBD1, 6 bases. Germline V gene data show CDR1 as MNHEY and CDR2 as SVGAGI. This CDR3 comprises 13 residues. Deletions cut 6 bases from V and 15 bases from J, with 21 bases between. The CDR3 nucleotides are TGTGCCAGCAGCTCTGGACCCCGGGACATCGCGTTCTTC. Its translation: CASSSGPRDIAFF.

CDR3 DNA sequence: TGTGCTAGTGGGACAGGGGTGCGCGGCTACACCTTC. It yields the protein CASGTGVRGYTF. This rearrangement joins TRBV12-5 to TRBJ1-2, with 8 bases aligning to TRBD1. The CDR3 consists of 12 residues. Germline values: CDR1 LGHNT, CDR2 FRNRAP. After removal of 6 bases from V and 8 bases from J, the junction contained 5 bases not matched to a gene. The entire variable domain, with the rest obtained from reference TRBV12-5 and TRBJ1-2, is as follows: DARVTQTPRHKVTEMGQEVTMRCQPILGHNTVFWYRQTMMQGLELLAYFRNRAPLDDSGMPKDRFSAEMPDATLATLKIQPSEPRDSAVYFCASGTGVRGYTFGSGTRLTVV.

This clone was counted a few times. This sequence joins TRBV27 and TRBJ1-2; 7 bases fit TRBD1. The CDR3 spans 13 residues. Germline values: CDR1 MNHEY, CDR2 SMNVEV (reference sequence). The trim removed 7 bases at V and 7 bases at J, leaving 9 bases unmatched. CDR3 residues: CASTATGASGYTF. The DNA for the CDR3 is TGTGCCAGCACCGCCACAGGGGCAAGTGGCTACACCTTC.

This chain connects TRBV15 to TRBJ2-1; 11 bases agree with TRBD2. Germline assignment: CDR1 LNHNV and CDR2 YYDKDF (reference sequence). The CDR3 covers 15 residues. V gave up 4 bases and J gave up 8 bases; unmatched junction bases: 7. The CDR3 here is CATSKTSGRGHEQFF. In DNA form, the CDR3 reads TGTGCCACCAGCAAAACTAGCGGGAGAGGTCATGAGCAGTTCTTC.

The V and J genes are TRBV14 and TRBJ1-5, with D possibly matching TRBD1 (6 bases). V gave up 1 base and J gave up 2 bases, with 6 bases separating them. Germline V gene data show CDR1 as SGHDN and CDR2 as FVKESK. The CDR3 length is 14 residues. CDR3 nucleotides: TGTGCCAGCAGCCAAGGGACAGGCAATCAGCCCCAGCATTTT. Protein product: CASSQGTGNQPQHF.

The CDR3 nucleotides read TGTGCCAGCAGTTCCGGGTTGAACACCGGGGAGCTGTTTTTT. Its protein is CASSSGLNTGELFF. This sequence joins TRBV6-5 and TRBJ2-2; D not certain. Trimming removed 4 bases from V and 1 base from J, with 7 bases in between. This CDR3 has 14 residues. Germline V gives CDR1 MNHEY, CDR2 SVGAGI.

CDR3 DNA: TGTGCCAGCTCACCACCGTCCAGGGCCCTGATGGGCTACACCTTC. This sequence encodes CASSPPSRALMGYTF. The chain has TRBV18 and TRBJ1-2; D perhaps matches TRBD1 (5 bases). The CDR3 sequence is 15 residues long. CDR1 is KGHSH, CDR2 LQKENI, per germline. The ends were cut back, 0 bases at V and 8 bases at J, with 16 bases in the middle.

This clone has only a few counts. CDR3 sequence reads: CASSFQGLADTEAFF. CDR3 DNA sequence: TGTGCCAGCAGTTTTCAGGGCCTGGCTGACACTGAAGCTTTCTTT. The V and J genes are TRBV6-5 and TRBJ1-1; a possible D gene is TRBD1 (5 bases). The CDR3 extends over 15 amino acids. V was pared by 4 bases and J by 3 bases, with 15 bases between. Germline V CDR1 and CDR2: MNHEY, SVGAGI.